The rows below give T cell receptor beta chains drawn from one sample of a study of control samples from healthy donors and cancer patients. Only in-frame clones appear in the TCRdb table, and some are missing; sequencing was by immunoSEQ multiplex PCR. The table includes 150,000 to 200,000 clones, 85% to 95% detected once. Sequenced material: blood. The source is a woman aged 40 to 50 in good health. The CDR3 runs from the conserved cysteine through the conserved F or W. Fields, in order: CDR3 DNA, CDR3 protein, J gene, V gene, clone size, D gene. D genes are given only for firm matches. Not all rows give a size; the values are once, few, many and, for expanded clones, a class.

DNA: TGTGCCAGCAGCTTAGTTGTCGGATGGAACACTGAAGCTTTCTTT; CDR3: CASSLVVGWNTEAFF; J: TRBJ1-1; V: TRBV7-8; size: .; D: .
DNA: TGTGCCAGCAGCCACAGAGATCGGGACACTGAAGCTTTCTTT; CDR3: CASSHRDRDTEAFF; J: TRBJ1-1; V: TRBV14; size: .; D: .
DNA: TGTGCCAGTAGTAACGGCCGGGACAGGCCCTATGGCTACACCTTC; CDR3: CASSNGRDRPYGYTF; J: TRBJ1-2; V: TRBV19; size: once; D: TRBD1
DNA: TGCGCCAGCAGCTTGGAGGGACAGGGTAATGAAAAACTGTTTTTT; CDR3: CASSLEGQGNEKLFF; J: TRBJ1-4; V: TRBV5-1; size: .; D: TRBD1
DNA: TGTGCCAGCAGTCAAATGGGCCCGGGACAGGGATCGAGGTCTCAGCCCCAGCATTTT; CDR3: CASSQMGPGQGSRSQPQHF; J: TRBJ1-5; V: TRBV6-6; size: .; D: TRBD1
DNA: TGCGCCAGCAGCTTGGCCTTTGACAGCCGGCAATTCCCTGAAAAACTGTTTTTT; CDR3: CASSLAFDSRQFPEKLFF; J: TRBJ1-4; V: TRBV5-1; size: .; D: .
DNA: TGTGCCAGCAGCGTGGAGCTCGACAGGCCCGGAAACACCATATATTTT; CDR3: CASSVELDRPGNTIYF; J: TRBJ1-3; V: TRBV9; size: .; D: .
DNA: TGTGCCAGCTCACCGACAGAAGGACAAGAGACCCAGTACTTC; CDR3: CASSPTEGQETQYF; J: TRBJ2-5; V: TRBV18; size: .; D: .
DNA: TGCAGTGCTAGTCCCGGGACATTCTATGGCTACACCTTC; CDR3: CSASPGTFYGYTF; J: TRBJ1-2; V: TRBV20-1; size: .; D: .
DNA: TGTGCCACCACCAGCGGGAGCACAGATACGCAGTATTTT; CDR3: CATTSGSTDTQYF; J: TRBJ2-3; V: TRBV10-3; size: .; D: .
DNA: TGTGCCAGCAGCTTAGTACTGGTCGGGAACTATGGCTACACCTTC; CDR3: CASSLVLVGNYGYTF; J: TRBJ1-2; V: TRBV7-2; size: .; D: .
DNA: TGTGCCAGCAGCACCAGGACAGGGGCCAATCAGCCCCAGCATTTT; CDR3: CASSTRTGANQPQHF; J: TRBJ1-5; V: TRBV7-2; size: .; D: TRBD1
DNA: TGCAGTGGCGGACAGGATGTTCCCAATGAGCAGTTCTTC; CDR3: CSGGQDVPNEQFF; J: TRBJ2-1; V: TRBV29-1; size: .; D: TRBD1
DNA: TGTGCCAGCAGCCAAGTGGGACAGCTCTATGGCTACACCTTC; CDR3: CASSQVGQLYGYTF; J: TRBJ1-2; V: TRBV14; size: .; D: TRBD1
DNA: TGTGCCAGCAGCACGAGAGGCTACACTGAAGCTTTCTTT; CDR3: CASSTRGYTEAFF; J: TRBJ1-1; V: TRBV5-6; size: few; D: .
DNA: TGTGCCAGCAGTCACTCCGGGACAGTTATGATTGAGACCCAGTACTTC; CDR3: CASSHSGTVMIETQYF; J: TRBJ2-5; V: TRBV6-6; size: .; D: TRBD1
DNA: TGTGCCAGCAGCAATTACGAGGACTTCATGGCTTTCTTT; CDR3: CASSNYEDFMAFF; J: TRBJ1-1; V: TRBV6-5; size: .; D: .
DNA: TGCGCCAGCAGTGAGTCTTATGGACTAGCGGGAGAGGCTGAGCAGTTCTTC; CDR3: CASSESYGLAGEAEQFF; J: TRBJ2-1; V: TRBV10-1; size: .; D: TRBD2
DNA: TGTGCCAGCAGCTTGGACAGTATGGGCTCCTGGAATGAGCAGTTCTTC; CDR3: CASSLDSMGSWNEQFF; J: TRBJ2-1; V: TRBV7-3; size: .; D: .
DNA: TGTGCCAGCAGTTACTCGGGCCAACCCCAAGAGACCCAGTACTTC; CDR3: CASSYSGQPQETQYF; J: TRBJ2-5; V: TRBV6-6; size: .; D: .
DNA: TGTGCCAGCAGCTTACCAGGGACCTACGAGCAGTACTTC; CDR3: CASSLPGTYEQYF; J: TRBJ2-7; V: TRBV7-9; size: .; D: .
DNA: TGTGCCTGGAGTGCTACAAGGGTCGGCAATCAGCCCCAGCATTTT; CDR3: CAWSATRVGNQPQHF; J: TRBJ1-5; V: TRBV30; size: .; D: .
DNA: TGTGCCATCAGTGGGACAGGACACGAGCAGTACTTC; CDR3: CAISGTGHEQYF; J: TRBJ2-7; V: TRBV10-3; size: .; D: TRBD1
DNA: TGCGCCAGCAGCTCCTCCCTTGATAGGGGCTGGGGAGAGCAGTTCTTC; CDR3: CASSSSLDRGWGEQFF; J: TRBJ2-1; V: TRBV5-1; size: .; D: .
DNA: TGTGCTAGCAGCCCGGGCTTCTTTAACTACGAGCAGTACTTC; CDR3: CASSPGFFNYEQYF; J: TRBJ2-7; V: TRBV7-7; size: .; D: .
DNA: TGTGCCAGCAGTGAAGCGTTTCGTCGCTACGATACGGCGGGGTGGACCTCCTACAATGAGCAGTTCTTC; CDR3: CASSEAFRRYDTAGWTSYNEQFF; J: TRBJ2-1; V: TRBV2; size: .; D: .
DNA: TGTGCCAGCAGCTTAGGGGGGACGTCCCACGAGCAGTACTTC; CDR3: CASSLGGTSHEQYF; J: TRBJ2-7; V: TRBV7-9; size: .; D: .
DNA: TGTGCCAGCTCACCAGACTGGCGTGCTACCTCGTCGGGGGAGCAGTTCTTC; CDR3: CASSPDWRATSSGEQFF; J: TRBJ2-1; V: TRBV18; size: .; D: .
DNA: TGTGCCACCAGTGATAGAGCGGATACGCAGTATTTT; CDR3: CATSDRADTQYF; J: TRBJ2-3; V: TRBV24-1; size: .; D: .
DNA: TGCGCCAGCAGCAGGGACGGACCCAATCAGCCCCAGCATTTT; CDR3: CASSRDGPNQPQHF; J: TRBJ1-5; V: TRBV5-1; size: .; D: .
DNA: TGTGCCAGCAGCGTAGTTGATAGCGGGAGGAACGAGCAGTACTTC; CDR3: CASSVVDSGRNEQYF; J: TRBJ2-7; V: TRBV9; size: few; D: TRBD2
DNA: TGTGCCAGCAGCACCCGGGTGGGGGGAAGCAATCAGCCCCAGCATTTT; CDR3: CASSTRVGGSNQPQHF; J: TRBJ1-5; V: TRBV7-6; size: .; D: .
DNA: TGTGCAAGTCGCCGAATCGAGACCGATGGGAGGGAGACCCAGTACTTC; CDR3: CASRRIETDGRETQYF; J: TRBJ2-5; V: TRBV12-2; size: .; D: .
DNA: TGTGCCAGCAGCCCCTACGAGCAGTACTTC; CDR3: CASSPYEQYF; J: TRBJ2-7; V: TRBV3-1/TRBV3-2; size: .; D: .
DNA: TGTGCCAGCAGCCAGACTAGCGGGGGAGGTTACAATGAGCAGTTCTTC; CDR3: CASSQTSGGGYNEQFF; J: TRBJ2-1; V: TRBV7-2; size: .; D: TRBD2
DNA: TGTGCCAGCAGCTTCCTTCGGGGTTTGATCACTGAAGCTTTCTTT; CDR3: CASSFLRGLITEAFF; J: TRBJ1-1; V: TRBV7-9; size: .; D: .
DNA: TGTGCCAGCAGTAAGACAGGGCAGGGGACCCAGTACTTC; CDR3: CASSKTGQGTQYF; J: TRBJ2-5; V: TRBV6-2/TRBV6-3; size: .; D: TRBD1